The T cell receptor beta chain under discussion was sequenced for a study of blood T cell repertoires in COVID-19. Method: immunoSEQ multiplex PCR; TCRdb's copy keeps in-frame clones and lacks some. This table holds about 100,000 clones, around nine tenths found once. V lost 3 bases and J 8 bases, leaving 10 bases between the germline ends. CDR3 length equals 12 residues. The germline gives CDR1 MNHEY, CDR2 SMNVEV (reference sequence). This clone has just one count. The origin of this receptor is a human donor in a cohort sampled during active COVID-19. The V gene is TRBV27, the J gene TRBJ1-1; no definite D call. Material: peripheral blood. This chain's CDR3 is CASSFGGREAFF. The CDR3 bases are TGTGCCAGCAGTTTTGGCGGCAGAGAAGCTTTCTTT.